This TCR beta chain was sequenced for a study of shared clonotypes between healthy human individuals. Overall study findings and caveats: Sharing across four donors was highest in naive CD4 (roughly 5%) and lowest in memory CD8 (roughly 0.4%). What naive subsets generally showed was a larger estimated richness than memory subsets showed. Sampling involved blood alone; tissue repertoires likely differ.

Turning to this clone: What it binds is not known.

Splitting the CD4+ cells yielded a CD45RA+ naive subset and a CD45RA-negative memory subset. V shed 0 bases and J 9 bases; nucleotides not matched to a gene: 8. CDR1 and CDR2 (germline): SGHRS, YFSETQ. This CDR3 is built from 15 residues. The repertoire was sequenced with immunoSEQ multiplex PCR; TCRdb's copy has only in-frame clones and lacks some. The sample has millions of clones, 85% to 95% seen once. This clonotype originated in a man younger than 35 in good health. The chain combines TRBV5-1 with TRBJ2-1; 8 bases align to TRBD2. Sequenced material: naive CD4+ T cells sorted from blood. Subset specified: CD45RA+ positively selected. The CDR3 spells CASSLGVGRAGEQFF. The DNA for the CDR3 is TGCGCCAGCAGCTTGGGGGTCGGGAGGGCTGGTGAGCAGTTCTTC. The full variable domain, with the rest looked up from reference TRBV5-1 and TRBJ2-1, is KAGVTQTPRYLIKTRGQQVTLSCSPISGHRSVSWYQQTPGQGLQFLFEYFSETQRNKGNFPGRFSGRQFSNSRSEMNVSTLELGDSALYLCASSLGVGRAGEQFFGPGTRLTVL.